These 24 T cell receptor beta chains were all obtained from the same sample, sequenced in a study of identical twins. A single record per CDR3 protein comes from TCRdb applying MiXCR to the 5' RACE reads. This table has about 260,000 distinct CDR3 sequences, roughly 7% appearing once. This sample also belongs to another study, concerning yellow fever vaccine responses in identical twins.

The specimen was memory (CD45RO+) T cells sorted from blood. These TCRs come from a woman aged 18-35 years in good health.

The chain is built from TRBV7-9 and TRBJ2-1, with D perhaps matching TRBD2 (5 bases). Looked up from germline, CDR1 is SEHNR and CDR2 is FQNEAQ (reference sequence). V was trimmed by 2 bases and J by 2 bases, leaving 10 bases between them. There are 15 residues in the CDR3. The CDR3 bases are TGTGCCAGCAGCTTAATCAGCGGTCCCTACAATGAGCAGTTCTTC. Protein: CASSLISGPYNEQFF. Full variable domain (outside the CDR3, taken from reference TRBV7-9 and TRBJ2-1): DTGVSQNPRHKITKRGQNVTFRCDPISEHNRLYWYRQTLGQGPEFLTYFQNEAQLEKSRLLSDRFSAERPKGSFSTLEIQRTEQGDSAMYLCASSLISGPYNEQFFGPGTRLTVL.

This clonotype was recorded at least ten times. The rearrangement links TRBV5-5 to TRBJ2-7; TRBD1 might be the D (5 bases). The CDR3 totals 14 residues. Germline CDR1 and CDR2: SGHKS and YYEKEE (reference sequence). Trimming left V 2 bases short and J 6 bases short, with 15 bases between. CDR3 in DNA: TGTGCCAGCAGCTTATGGCAAGGGCAGGGCGAGCAGTACGTC. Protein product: CASSLWQGQGEQYV.

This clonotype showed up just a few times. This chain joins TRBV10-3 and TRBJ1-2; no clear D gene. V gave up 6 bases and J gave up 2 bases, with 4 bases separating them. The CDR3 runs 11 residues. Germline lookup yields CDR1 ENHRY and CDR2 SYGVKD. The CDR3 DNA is TGTGCCATCAGATCGAACTATGGCTACACCTTC. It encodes CAIRSNYGYTF.

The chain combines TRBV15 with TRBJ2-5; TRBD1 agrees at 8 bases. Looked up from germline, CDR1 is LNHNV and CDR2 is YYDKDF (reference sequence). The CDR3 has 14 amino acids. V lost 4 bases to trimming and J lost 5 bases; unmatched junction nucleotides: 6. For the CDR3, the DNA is TGTGCCACCAGCACTCCGGACAGGGTGGAGACCCAGTACTTC. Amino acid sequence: CATSTPDRVETQYF. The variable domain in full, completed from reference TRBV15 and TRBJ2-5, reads DAMVIQNPRYQVTQFGKPVTLSCSQTLNHNVMYWYQQKSSQAPKLLFHYYDKDFNNEADTPDNFQSRRPNTSFCFLDIRSPGLGDTAMYLCATSTPDRVETQYFGPGTRLLVL.

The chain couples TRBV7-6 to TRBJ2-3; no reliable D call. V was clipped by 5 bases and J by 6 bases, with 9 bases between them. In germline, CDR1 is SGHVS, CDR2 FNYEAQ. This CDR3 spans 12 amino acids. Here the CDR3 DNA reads TGTGCCAGCAGCCCTGCCTCGGATACGCAGTATTTT. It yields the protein CASSPASDTQYF.

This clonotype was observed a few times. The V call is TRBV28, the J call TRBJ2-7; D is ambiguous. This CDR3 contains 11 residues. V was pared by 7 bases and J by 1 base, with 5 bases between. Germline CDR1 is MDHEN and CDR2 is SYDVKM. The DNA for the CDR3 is TGTGCCAGCAAGTGGTCCTACGAGCAGTACTTC. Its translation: CASKWSYEQYF.

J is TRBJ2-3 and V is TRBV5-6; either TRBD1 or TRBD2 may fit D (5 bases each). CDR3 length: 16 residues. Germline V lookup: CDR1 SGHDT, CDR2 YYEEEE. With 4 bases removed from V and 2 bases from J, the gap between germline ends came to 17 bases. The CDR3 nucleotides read TGTGCCAGCAGCATACAGGACTTATCGGCCACAGATACGCAGTATTTT. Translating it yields CASSIQDLSATDTQYF.

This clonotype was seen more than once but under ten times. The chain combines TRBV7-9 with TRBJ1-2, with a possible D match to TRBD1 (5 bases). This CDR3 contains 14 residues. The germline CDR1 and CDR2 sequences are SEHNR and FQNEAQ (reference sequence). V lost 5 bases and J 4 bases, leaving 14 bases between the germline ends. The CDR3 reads CASSPGTMGYGYTF. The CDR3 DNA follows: TGTGCCAGCAGCCCAGGGACCATGGGCTATGGCTACACCTTC. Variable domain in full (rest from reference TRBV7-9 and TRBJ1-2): DTGVSQNPRHKITKRGQNVTFRCDPISEHNRLYWYRQTLGQGPEFLTYFQNEAQLEKSRLLSDRFSAERPKGSFSTLEIQRTEQGDSAMYLCASSPGTMGYGYTFGSGTRLTVV.

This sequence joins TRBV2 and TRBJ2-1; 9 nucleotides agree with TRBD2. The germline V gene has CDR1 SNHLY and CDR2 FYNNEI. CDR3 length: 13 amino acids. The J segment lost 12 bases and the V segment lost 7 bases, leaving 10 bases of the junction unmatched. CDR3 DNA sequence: TGTGCCAGCACGGCTAGCGGGAAGGTGGGGCAGTTCTTC. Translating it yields CASTASGKVGQFF.

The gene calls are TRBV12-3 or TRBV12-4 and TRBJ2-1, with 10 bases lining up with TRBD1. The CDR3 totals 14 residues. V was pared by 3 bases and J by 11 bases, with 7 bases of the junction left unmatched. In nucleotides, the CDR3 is TGTGCCAGCAGTTTTGGGACAGGGGTAGGTAAGCAGTTCTTC. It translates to CASSFGTGVGKQFF.

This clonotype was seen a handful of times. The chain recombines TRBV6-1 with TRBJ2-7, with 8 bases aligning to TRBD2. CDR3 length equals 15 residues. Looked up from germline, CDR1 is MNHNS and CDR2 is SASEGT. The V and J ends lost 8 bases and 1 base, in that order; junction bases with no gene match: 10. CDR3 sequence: CASAPGGARSYEQYF. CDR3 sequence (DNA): TGTGCCAGCGCACCGGGGGGGGCGCGATCCTACGAGCAGTACTTC.

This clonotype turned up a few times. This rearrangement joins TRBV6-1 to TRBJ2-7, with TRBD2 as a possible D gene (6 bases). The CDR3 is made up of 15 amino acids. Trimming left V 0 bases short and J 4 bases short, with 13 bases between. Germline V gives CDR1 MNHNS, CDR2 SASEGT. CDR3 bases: TGTGCCAGCAGTGAAGCGGGGCGGGGTACATACGAGCAGTACGTC. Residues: CASSEAGRGTYEQYV.

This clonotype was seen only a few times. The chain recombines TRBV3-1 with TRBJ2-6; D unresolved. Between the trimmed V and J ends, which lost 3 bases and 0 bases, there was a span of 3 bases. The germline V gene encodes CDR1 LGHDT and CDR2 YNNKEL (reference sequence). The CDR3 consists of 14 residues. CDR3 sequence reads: CASSHGSGANVLTF. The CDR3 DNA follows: TGTGCCAGCAGCCATGGCTCTGGGGCCAACGTCCTGACTTTC.

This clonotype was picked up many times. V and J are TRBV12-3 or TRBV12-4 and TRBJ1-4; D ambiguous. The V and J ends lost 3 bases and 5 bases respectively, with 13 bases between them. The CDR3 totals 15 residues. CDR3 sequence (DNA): TGTGCCAGCAGTTTTGGTGGTAGTCGGAATGAAAAACTGTTTTTT. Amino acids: CASSFGGSRNEKLFF.

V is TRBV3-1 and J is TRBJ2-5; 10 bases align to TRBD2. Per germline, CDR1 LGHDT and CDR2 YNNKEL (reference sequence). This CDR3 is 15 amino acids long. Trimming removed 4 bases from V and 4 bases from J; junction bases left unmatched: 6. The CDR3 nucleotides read TGTGCCAGCAGCCCCCAGCGGGGGGGCGTAGAGACCCAGTACTTC. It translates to CASSPQRGGVETQYF.

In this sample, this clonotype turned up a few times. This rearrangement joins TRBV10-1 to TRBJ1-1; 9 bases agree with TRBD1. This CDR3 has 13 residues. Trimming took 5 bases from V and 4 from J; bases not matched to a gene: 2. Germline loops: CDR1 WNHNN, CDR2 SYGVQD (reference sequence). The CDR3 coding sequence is TGCGCCAGCAGTTACAGGGGGCCCACTGAAGCTTTCTTT. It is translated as CASSYRGPTEAFF.

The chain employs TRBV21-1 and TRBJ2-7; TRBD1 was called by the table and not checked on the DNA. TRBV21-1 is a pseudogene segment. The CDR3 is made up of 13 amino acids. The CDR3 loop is CASNPGHWGEQYV. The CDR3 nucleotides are TGTGCCAGCAATCCGGGACACTGGGGAGAGCAGTACGTC.

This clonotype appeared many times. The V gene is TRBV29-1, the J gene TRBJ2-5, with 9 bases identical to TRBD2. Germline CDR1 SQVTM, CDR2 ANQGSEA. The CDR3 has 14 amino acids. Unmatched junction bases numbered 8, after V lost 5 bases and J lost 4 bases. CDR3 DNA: TGCAGCGTTACCGTAGCGGGAGTAGGAGAGACCCAGTACTTC. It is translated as CSVTVAGVGETQYF.

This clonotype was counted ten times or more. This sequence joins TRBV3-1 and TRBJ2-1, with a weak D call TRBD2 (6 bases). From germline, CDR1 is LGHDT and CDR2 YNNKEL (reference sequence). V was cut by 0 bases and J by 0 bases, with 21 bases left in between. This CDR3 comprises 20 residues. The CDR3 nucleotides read TGTGCCAGCAGCCAAGAGGGACGAGGCATGGACGGGAGCTCCTACAATGAGCAGTTCTTC. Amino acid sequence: CASSQEGRGMDGSSYNEQFF.

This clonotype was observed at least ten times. The CDR3 reads CASSFHRSGYTF. The CDR3 DNA follows: TGTGCCAGCAGTTTTCACCGTTCTGGCTACACCTTC. The chain combines TRBV12-3 or TRBV12-4 with TRBJ1-2; D remains unclear. The CDR3 spans 12 residues. Deletions cut 3 bases from V and 7 bases from J, with 9 bases between.

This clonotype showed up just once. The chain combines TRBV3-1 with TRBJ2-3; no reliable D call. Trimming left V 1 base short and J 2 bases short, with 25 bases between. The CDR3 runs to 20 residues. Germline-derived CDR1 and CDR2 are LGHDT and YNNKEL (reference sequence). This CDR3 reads CASSQVLRQQPRELTDTQYF. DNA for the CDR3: TGTGCCAGCAGCCAAGTCCTCCGACAACAGCCTAGAGAGCTCACAGATACGCAGTATTTT.

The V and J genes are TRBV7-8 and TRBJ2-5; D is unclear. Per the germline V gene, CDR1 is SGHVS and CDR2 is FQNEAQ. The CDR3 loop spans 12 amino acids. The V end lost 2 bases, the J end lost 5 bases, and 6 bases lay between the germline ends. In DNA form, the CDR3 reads TGTGCCAGCAGCTTAATGACGGAGACCCAGTACTTC. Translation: CASSLMTETQYF.

DNA of the CDR3: TGTGCCAGCAGTTCTAGACAGAGGAACACTGAAGCTTTCTTT. Translation gives CASSSRQRNTEAFF. The chain is built from TRBV27 and TRBJ1-1; tentative D call: TRBD1 (5 bases). Per germline, CDR1 MNHEY and CDR2 SMNVEV (reference sequence). The CDR3 spans 14 residues. The ends were cut back, 4 bases at V and 1 base at J, with 10 bases in the middle.

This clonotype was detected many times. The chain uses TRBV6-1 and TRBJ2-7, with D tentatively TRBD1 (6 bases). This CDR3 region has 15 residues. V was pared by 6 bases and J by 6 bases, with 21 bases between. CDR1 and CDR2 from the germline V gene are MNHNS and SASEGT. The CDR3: CASRESQGFYGEQYV. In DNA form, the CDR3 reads TGTGCCAGCAGAGAGAGCCAGGGGTTCTACGGCGAGCAGTACGTC.